This T cell receptor (beta chain) was obtained from a study of T cell repertoires in cytomegalovirus infection. Study overall: It was the public TCR beta signatures that indicated both CMV infection and matching HLA type. Findings of the study overall: CMV-specific HLA-C-restricted TCR beta clonotypes dominated the ex vivo response.

TCRdb re-analysed the reads in MiXCR, keeping a single row per CDR3 protein. The sample consists of about 400,000 distinct CDR3 sequences, 15% to 20% of them appearing once. This clonotype has only a few counts. Its antigen is unidentified. This CDR3 is 15 amino acids long. V gave up 4 bases and J gave up 5 bases; unmatched junction bases: 4. Germline CDR1 reads SGHTA; CDR2 reads FQGNSA. The sequence was collected from a human donor in good health (CMV status not recorded). Some clones in this sample may be carry-over from other donors' samples. The material sequenced was PBMCs. V usage is TRBV7-2 and J usage is TRBJ2-5, with 13 bases fitting TRBD2. This CDR3 reads CASSSGLAGAETQYF. The CDR3 DNA sequence: TGTGCCAGCAGCTCAGGACTAGCGGGAGCGGAGACCCAGTACTTC.